These 22 T cell receptor beta chains were all obtained from the same sample, sequenced in a study of vaccination and CD4 T cells after COVID-19. Cultured CD4+ T-cell DNA underwent Oncomine TCR Beta short-read sequencing. Via MiXCR, TCRdb re-called the PCR reads, giving one row per CDR3 protein. In the table there are about 6,900 distinct CDR3 sequences, approximately 52% of which are singletons. The antigens for these receptors are not known. Sample treatment: roughly 10-day PBMC culture with coronavirus spike peptide pools or control peptides (ViraFEST assay). Unexposed donor CD4+ T cells predated the COVID-19 pandemic, collected 2011-2018. The sequencing input was CD4+ T cells from blood, cultured in vitro. The receptor source for this set is a human donor in good health.

This chain uses TRBV6-5 with TRBJ1-3, with D hard to call. Trimming took 3 bases from V and 4 from J, leaving 19 bases between them. Germline lookup yields CDR1 MNHEY and CDR2 SVGAGI. This CDR3 region has 17 residues. The CDR3 is CASSYSFGNAKGNTIYF. CDR3 bases: TGTGCCAGCAGTTATTCGTTCGGCAACGCCAAAGGAAACACCATATATTTT.

The DNA of the CDR3 is TGTGCCGGTGCCTCGGGGGGCGACATTCAGTACTTC. Translated, it gives CAGASGGDIQYF. The rearrangement links TRBV19 to TRBJ2-4, with a tentative D call TRBD2 (7 bases). There are 12 residues in the CDR3. Germline assignment: CDR1 LNHDA and CDR2 SQIVND (reference sequence). Trimming left V 11 bases short and J 8 bases short, with 16 bases between.

CDR3: CSAPVESRYGYTF. Here the CDR3 DNA reads TGCAGTGCCCCGGTCGAATCCCGCTATGGCTACACCTTC. The chain uses TRBV20-1 and TRBJ1-2, with D unresolved. CDR3 length: 13 amino acids. CDR1 and CDR2 (germline): DFQATT, SNEGSKA (reference sequence). Trimming took 6 bases from V and 4 from J, leaving 15 bases between them.

V and J are TRBV25-1 and TRBJ1-2; D uncertain. CDR3 length: 17 amino acids. CDR1 and CDR2 from the germline V gene are MGHDK and SYGVNS. V was cut by 3 bases and J by 0 bases, with 17 bases left in between. CDR3 sequence: CASSEFGVNPANYGYTF. The CDR3 region has the DNA TGTGCCAGCAGTGAGTTTGGGGTCAACCCGGCTAACTATGGCTACACCTTC.

This clonotype was picked up a small number of times. The chain is built from TRBV7-2 and TRBJ1-5; D is perhaps TRBD1 (6 bases). Germline assignment: CDR1 SGHTA and CDR2 FQGNSA. The ends were cut back, 3 bases at V and 0 bases at J, with 12 bases in the middle. The CDR3 has 16 residues. CDR3 in DNA: TGTGCCAGCAGCTTCCAGGACAGATATAGCAATCAGCCCCAGCATTTT. This translates into CASSFQDRYSNQPQHF. Combining the CDR3 with reference TRBV7-2 and TRBJ1-5 gives the whole variable domain GAGVSQSPSNKVTEKGKDVELRCDPISGHTALYWYRQSLGQGLEFLIYFQGNSAPDKSGLPSDRFSAERTGGSVSTLTIQRTQQEDSAVYLCASSFQDRYSNQPQHFGDGTRLSIL.

The rearrangement uses TRBV6-1 and TRBJ2-7; D is uncertain. The V gene's germline CDR1 is MNHNS and CDR2 SASEGT. The length of the CDR3 is 13 residues. Trimming pared 10 bases from V and 2 bases from J, leaving 15 bases between. The CDR3: CATTPGGTYEQYF. The CDR3 DNA reads as TGTGCCACCACACCCGGCGGAACCTACGAGCAGTACTTC.

The chain has TRBV5-1 and TRBJ2-2, with D perhaps matching TRBD2 (6 bases). The germline V gene encodes CDR1 SGHRS and CDR2 YFSETQ. This CDR3 contains 15 residues. With 5 bases removed from V and 0 bases from J, the gap between germline ends came to 11 bases. The CDR3, as DNA: TGCGCCAGCAGAGAGGTAGCGGCGAACACCGGGGAGCTGTTTTTT. The encoded protein is CASREVAANTGELFF.

This sequence joins TRBV11-2 and TRBJ2-1, with D tentatively TRBD1 or TRBD2 (5 bases each). CDR1 and CDR2 from the germline V gene are SGHAT and FQNNGV. The CDR3 covers 13 residues. Deletions cut 5 bases from V and 6 bases from J, with 11 bases between. The CDR3 loop reads CASSGTGFNEQFF. The DNA of the CDR3 is TGTGCCAGCAGCGGGACGGGGTTCAATGAGCAGTTCTTC.

The sample holds a few counts of this clonotype. The chain is built from TRBV19 and TRBJ1-5; 10 bases are a match to TRBD1. The CDR3 spans 14 residues. Per germline, CDR1 LNHDA and CDR2 SQIVND (reference sequence). J was trimmed by 7 bases and V by 4 bases; bases with no gene match: 4. The CDR3 DNA reads as TGTGCCAGTAGTACGACAGGGGGCGGGCAGCCCCAGCATTTT. It codes for CASSTTGGGQPQHF.

The chain employs TRBV6-1 and TRBJ1-1; TRBD1 agrees at 7 bases. This CDR3 has 12 residues. Germline CDR1 MNHNS, CDR2 SASEGT. The V segment lost 6 bases and the J segment 8 bases; nucleotides outside the gene matches: 6. In nucleotides, the CDR3 is TGTGCCAGCAGCCGGAGGACAGGAGAAGCTTTCTTT. Protein: CASSRRTGEAFF.

This chain joins TRBV19 and TRBJ1-5, with D unclear. The V end was cut by 1 base, the J end by 6 bases, with 7 bases between. The germline V gene encodes CDR1 LNHDA and CDR2 SQIVND (reference sequence). The CDR3 covers 13 residues. The CDR3 sequence: CASSIAWVQPQHF. CDR3 bases: TGTGCCAGTAGTATAGCGTGGGTTCAGCCCCAGCATTTT.

This chain uses TRBV24-1 with TRBJ1-1, with TRBD1 matching 8 bases. This CDR3 has 13 residues. The junction had 8 bases not matched to a gene; V was cut back by 4 bases and J by 11 bases. The germline V gene has CDR1 KGHDR and CDR2 SFDVKD. Written as DNA, the CDR3 is TGTGCCACCAGTGACCGACGGACAGGGTCTGCTTTCTTT. Translated: CATSDRRTGSAFF.

This clonotype was counted between two and nine times. This chain uses TRBV7-2 with TRBJ2-3; TRBD2 matches at 14 bases. V lost 5 bases, J lost 11 bases, and 9 bases stayed unmatched. Germline V gene sequence: CDR1 SGHTA, CDR2 FQGNSA. The CDR3 is 15 amino acids. CDR3 coding DNA: TGTGCCAGCAGCCCAATCACCGGGACTAGCGGGGGGCAGTATTTT. This sequence encodes CASSPITGTSGGQYF.

V and J are TRBV19 and TRBJ2-7; D gene uncertain. The CDR3 loop spans 15 amino acids. Trimming removed 7 bases from V and 5 bases from J, with 21 bases in between. CDR1 LNHDA and CDR2 SQIVND come from the germline V gene (reference sequence). The CDR3 sequence: CASTPQPSPSNEQYF. The CDR3, as DNA: TGTGCCAGTACCCCCCAACCTTCACCCTCGAACGAGCAGTACTTC. The full variable domain, completed using reference TRBV19 and TRBJ2-7, is DGGITQSPKYLFRKEGQNVTLSCEQNLNHDAMYWYRQDPGQGLRLIYYSQIVNDFQKGDIAEGYSVSREKKESFPLTVTSAQKNPTAFYLCASTPQPSPSNEQYFGPGTRLTVT.

This clonotype occurred a few times. J is TRBJ1-1 and V is TRBV6-2 or TRBV6-3, with unresolved D. The CDR3 runs 14 residues. Germline lookup yields CDR1 MNHEY and CDR2 SVGEGT. V was clipped by 0 bases and J by 0 bases, with 5 bases between them. The CDR3 reads CASSYSRVNTEAFF. DNA for the CDR3: TGTGCCAGCAGTTACTCGAGGGTGAACACTGAAGCTTTCTTT.

The V call is TRBV28, the J call TRBJ1-2; the D gene is possibly TRBD1 (5 bases). Germline CDR1 and CDR2: MDHEN and SYDVKM. V gave up 6 bases and J gave up 0 bases, with 20 bases separating them. This CDR3 is built from 17 residues. CDR3 protein: CASSSNRDRTANYGYTF. Written as DNA, the CDR3 is TGTGCCAGCAGCTCCAACCGGGACCGAACCGCTAACTATGGCTACACCTTC.

This chain uses TRBV7-2 with TRBJ2-7; the D gene is possibly TRBD1 (5 bases). V was trimmed by 2 bases and J by 0 bases, leaving 11 bases between them. CDR3 size: 15 residues. Germline V lookup: CDR1 SGHTA, CDR2 FQGNSA. For the CDR3, the DNA is TGTGCCAGCAGCTTATGGGGCACCGTCTCCTACGAGCAGTACTTC. Protein product: CASSLWGTVSYEQYF.

The chain combines TRBV6-1 with TRBJ1-5; 7 bases map to TRBD1. Trimming removed 3 bases from V and 2 bases from J; junction bases left unmatched: 7. From germline, CDR1 is MNHNS and CDR2 SASEGT. The CDR3 is made up of 16 amino acids. Here the CDR3 DNA reads TGTGCCAGCAGTGACAGGGGGGTTTTGGGCAATCAGCCCCAGCATTTT. Translated: CASSDRGVLGNQPQHF.

This clonotype was observed once. The rearrangement joins TRBV6-1 to TRBJ1-6; no reliable D call. Looked up from germline, CDR1 is MNHNS and CDR2 is SASEGT. This CDR3 comprises 11 residues. Trimming shortened V by 6 bases and J by 9 bases, and 6 bases separated the two germline ends. CDR3 sequence (DNA): TGTGCCAGCAGGAACTTTTCACCCCTCCACTTT. Translating it yields CASRNFSPLHF.

This chain connects TRBV28 to TRBJ1-2; 8 bases are shared with TRBD1. The CDR3 spans 17 residues. Germline CDR1 is MDHEN and CDR2 is SYDVKM. J lost 4 bases, V lost 5 bases, and 15 bases had no gene match. The CDR3 loop is CASSIHIARGPTYGYTF. The CDR3 DNA follows: TGTGCCAGCAGTATCCACATTGCCAGGGGGCCCACCTATGGCTACACCTTC.

The chain employs TRBV10-1 and TRBJ2-2; D is undetermined. This CDR3 spans 13 amino acids. Germline V CDR1 and CDR2: WNHNN, SYGVQD (reference sequence). The V end lost 2 bases, the J end lost 4 bases, and 5 bases lay between the germline ends. The CDR3 sequence is CASSEARTGELFF. The DNA for the CDR3 is TGCGCCAGCAGTGAGGCACGCACCGGGGAGCTGTTTTTT.

V and J are TRBV20-1 and TRBJ1-2; 8 nucleotides line up with TRBD1. V was clipped by 5 bases and J by 5 bases; unmatched bases: 7. Per the germline V gene, CDR1 is DFQATT and CDR2 is SNEGSKA (reference sequence). The CDR3 has 13 residues. The CDR3 DNA is TGCAGTGCTCCGACAGGGGTAGAGTATGGCTACACCTTC. It specifies CSAPTGVEYGYTF.